The following is a T cell receptor beta chain sequence with its context. The CDR3 runs 14 residues. Per germline, CDR1 SGHDT and CDR2 YYEEEE. V lost 3 bases and J lost 4, with 11 bases in between. The data are from a study of long-term antiretroviral therapy in people with HIV. An immunoSEQ assay, version v3.0, was performed at survey level. Sequencing was performed with immunoSEQ multiplex PCR; in TCRdb, only in-frame clones are kept and a portion is missing. The table lists 25,000 to 35,000 clones, approximately 95% of them singletons. The sequence derives from a man in his thirties or forties with HIV. The rearrangement links TRBV5-6 to TRBJ2-1; D may be TRBD2 (6 bases). Source: unsorted PBMCs, taken 5.3 years after starting antiretroviral therapy. The chain's CDR3 is CASSSGTLYNEQFF. DNA for the CDR3: TGTGCCAGCAGCTCCGGGACTTTATACAATGAGCAGTTCTTC.